One and the same sample provided the 12 T cell receptor beta chains below, sequenced in a study of blood T cell repertoires in COVID-19. The method was immunoSEQ multiplex PCR; TCRdb's version includes in-frame clones alone and lacks a portion of them. There are 95,000 to 150,000 clones in the sample; around four fifths occur only once, and 16% lies in the top ten. Sequencing was done on a sample of peripheral blood. These receptors all come from a man in his sixties with active or convalescent COVID-19.

This clone has a handful of counts. V gene TRBV4-2 combines with J gene TRBJ2-7; TRBD2 matches 9 bases. The germline CDR1 and CDR2 sequences are LGHNA and YNFKEQ. J was trimmed by 4 bases and V by 0 bases; bases with no gene match: 4. This CDR3 is built from 15 residues. The CDR3 DNA sequence: TGTGCCAGCAGCCAAGAAGGGACTAGCCTATACGAGCAGTACTTC. Protein product: CASSQEGTSLYEQYF.

This rearrangement joins TRBV5-1 to TRBJ2-2; TRBD2 agrees at 9 bases. This CDR3 has 17 residues. In germline, CDR1 is SGHRS, CDR2 YFSETQ. The V gene end was trimmed by 0 bases and the J gene end by 4 bases; junction bases not matched to a gene: 7. The CDR3 region is CASSLGASGTFTGELFF. The CDR3 DNA is TGCGCCAGCAGCTTGGGGGCTAGCGGGACTTTCACCGGGGAGCTGTTTTTT.

Note on this clone: Its ends do not fully match the called genes, so a read error is possible. The rearrangement links TRBV15 to TRBJ1-4, with TRBD1 identical over 7 bases. This CDR3 has 14 residues. The germline CDR1 and CDR2 sequences are LNHNV and YYDKDF (reference sequence). Here the CDR3 DNA reads TGTGCCACCAGCCGAGACAGGGTCGGAGAAAAACTGTTTTTT. The encoded protein is CATSRDRVGEKLFF.

This clone has more than one count but fewer than ten. The gene calls are TRBV27 and TRBJ2-6, with D possibly TRBD2 on 6 matching bases. V lost 4 bases to trimming and J lost 4 bases, with 11 bases between them. The CDR3 covers 15 residues. Germline lookup yields CDR1 MNHEY and CDR2 SMNVEV (reference sequence). CDR3 protein: CASSSLGSGANVLTF. The DNA for the CDR3 is TGTGCCAGCAGTTCCCTCGGGAGCGGGGCCAACGTCCTGACTTTC.

This clone was seen only once. The gene calls are TRBV9 and TRBJ1-2; maybe TRBD1 (5 bases). Germline lookup yields CDR1 SGDLS and CDR2 YYNGEE. Trimming removed 4 bases from V and 8 bases from J, with 18 bases in between. The length of the CDR3 is 14 residues. The CDR3 is CASSSRTGMGGYTF. Here the CDR3 DNA reads TGTGCCAGCAGCTCTCGAACAGGTATGGGAGGCTACACCTTC.

This clone occurred a few times. The gene calls are TRBV7-2 and TRBJ1-5; TRBD1 might be the D (6 bases). This CDR3 has 15 amino acids. From germline, CDR1 is SGHTA and CDR2 FQGNSA. V was cut by 0 bases and J by 7 bases, with 13 bases left in between. The CDR3: CASSLAPGEGQPQHF. Here the CDR3 DNA reads TGTGCCAGCAGCTTAGCGCCAGGGGAAGGACAGCCCCAGCATTTT.

This clone has only a few counts. J is TRBJ2-5 and V is TRBV12-3 or TRBV12-4, with 7 positions matching TRBD1. CDR3 length equals 13 residues. Losses at the gene ends were 6 bases for V and 4 bases for J; bases not matched to a gene: 5. The chain's CDR3 is CASSLTGPETQYF. CDR3 sequence (DNA): TGTGCCAGCAGCTTGACAGGGCCAGAGACCCAGTACTTC.

In its sample, this clone was seen a few times. This chain connects TRBV6-5 to TRBJ1-1; D gene uncertain. V lost 7 bases to trimming and J lost 2 bases, with 14 bases between them. CDR3 size: 14 residues. Germline lookup yields CDR1 MNHEY and CDR2 SVGAGI. The CDR3 bases are TGTGCCAGCACAGGAAGAGAACCCAACACTGAAGCTTTCTTT. Translated, it gives CASTGREPNTEAFF.

This clone was picked up a small number of times. The V gene is TRBV4-3, the J gene TRBJ1-2; 9 bases fit TRBD1. CDR3 length equals 14 residues. Germline lookup yields CDR1 LGHNA and CDR2 YSLEER. V lost 1 base and J lost 5; bases outside the gene matches: 2. This CDR3 reads CASSQADRGYGYTF. As DNA, the CDR3 is TGCGCCAGCAGCCAAGCGGACAGGGGATATGGCTACACCTTC.

The rearrangement uses TRBV6-2 or TRBV6-3 and TRBJ2-1; TRBD2 matches 9 bases. The CDR3 is 16 amino acids. The germline CDR1 and CDR2 sequences are MNHEY and SVGEGT. J lost 8 bases, V lost 0 bases, and 8 bases had no gene match. CDR3 in DNA: TGTGCCAGCAGTTACTCGGGGAGCGGGAGGACGGATGAGCAGTTCTTC. Translation: CASSYSGSGRTDEQFF.

The V and J genes are TRBV28 and TRBJ2-3, with D perhaps matching TRBD2 (6 bases). The CDR3 consists of 12 residues. Looked up from germline, CDR1 is MDHEN and CDR2 is SYDVKM. V lost 10 bases to trimming and J lost 0 bases, with 8 bases between them. CDR3 bases: TGTGCCACGGGGGACAGCACAGATACGCAGTATTTT. Translation: CATGDSTDTQYF.

This clone was seen a few times. The V and J genes are TRBV9 and TRBJ2-7; 11 bases align to TRBD2. The V and J ends lost 3 bases and 2 bases, in that order; junction bases with no gene match: 4. This CDR3 is built from 15 residues. Germline lookup yields CDR1 SGDLS and CDR2 YYNGEE. CDR3 DNA: TGTGCCAGCAGCGCGGGGACTAGCGGACCCTACGAGCAGTACTTC. This translates into CASSAGTSGPYEQYF.